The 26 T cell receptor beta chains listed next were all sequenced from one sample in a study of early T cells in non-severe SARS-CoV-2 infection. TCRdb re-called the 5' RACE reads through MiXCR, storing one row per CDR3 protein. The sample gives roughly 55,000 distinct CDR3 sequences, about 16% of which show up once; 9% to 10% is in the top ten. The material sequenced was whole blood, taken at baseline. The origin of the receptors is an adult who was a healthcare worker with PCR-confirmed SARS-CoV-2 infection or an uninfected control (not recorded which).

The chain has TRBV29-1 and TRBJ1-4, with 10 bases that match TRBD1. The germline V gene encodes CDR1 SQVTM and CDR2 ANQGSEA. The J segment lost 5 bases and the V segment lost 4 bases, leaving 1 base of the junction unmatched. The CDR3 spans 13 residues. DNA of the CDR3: TGCAGCGTTGCGGGACAGGGGAATGAAAAACTGTTTTTT. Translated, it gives CSVAGQGNEKLFF.

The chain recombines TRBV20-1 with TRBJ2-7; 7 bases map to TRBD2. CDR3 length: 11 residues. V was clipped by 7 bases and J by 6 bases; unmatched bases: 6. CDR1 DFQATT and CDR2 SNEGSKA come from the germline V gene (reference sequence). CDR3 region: CSGGSLSEQYF. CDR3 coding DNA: TGCAGTGGCGGGAGTTTGAGCGAGCAGTACTTC.

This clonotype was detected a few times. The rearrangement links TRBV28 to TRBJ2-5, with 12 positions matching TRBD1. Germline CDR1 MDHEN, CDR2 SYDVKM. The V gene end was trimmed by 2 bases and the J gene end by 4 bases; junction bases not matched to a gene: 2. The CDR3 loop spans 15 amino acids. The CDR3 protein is CASSLPGQGAETQYF. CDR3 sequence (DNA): TGTGCCAGCAGTTTACCGGGACAGGGGGCAGAGACCCAGTACTTC.

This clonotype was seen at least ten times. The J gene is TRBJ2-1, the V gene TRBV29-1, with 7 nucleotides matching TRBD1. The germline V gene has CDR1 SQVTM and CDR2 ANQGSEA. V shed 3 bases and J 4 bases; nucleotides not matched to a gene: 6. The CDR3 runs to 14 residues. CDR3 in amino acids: CSVDVGQVYNEQFF. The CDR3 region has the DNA TGCAGCGTTGACGTCGGACAGGTATACAATGAGCAGTTCTTC.

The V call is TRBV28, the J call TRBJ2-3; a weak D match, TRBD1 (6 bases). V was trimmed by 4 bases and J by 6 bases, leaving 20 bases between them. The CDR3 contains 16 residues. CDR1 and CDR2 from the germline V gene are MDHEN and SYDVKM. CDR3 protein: CASSWGQSTRRDTQYF. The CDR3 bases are TGTGCCAGCAGTTGGGGACAATCGACACGCAGGGATACGCAGTATTTT.

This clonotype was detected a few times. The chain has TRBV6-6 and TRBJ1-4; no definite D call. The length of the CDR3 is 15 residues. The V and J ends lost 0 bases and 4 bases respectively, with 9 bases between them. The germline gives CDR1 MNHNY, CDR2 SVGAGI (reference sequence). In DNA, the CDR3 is TGTGCCAGCAGTTACTCGCCCAGTCTTAATGAAAAACTGTTTTTT. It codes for CASSYSPSLNEKLFF.

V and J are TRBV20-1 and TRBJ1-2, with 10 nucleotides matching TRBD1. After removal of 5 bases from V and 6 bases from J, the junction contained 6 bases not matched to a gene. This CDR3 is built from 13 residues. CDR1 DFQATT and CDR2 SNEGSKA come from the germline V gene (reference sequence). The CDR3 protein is CSADPGTGDGYTF. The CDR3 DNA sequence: TGCAGTGCTGATCCCGGGACAGGGGATGGCTACACCTTC.

In DNA, the CDR3 is TGCAGCATCACCCCAGGGGGCGTTAACACTGAAGCTTTCTTT. The encoded protein is CSITPGGVNTEAFF. This chain links TRBV29-1 with TRBJ1-1; TRBD1 agrees at 8 bases. CDR1 is SQVTM, CDR2 ANQGSEA, per germline. The CDR3 is 14 amino acids. With V trimmed by 8 bases and J by 2 bases, 10 bases remained unmatched.

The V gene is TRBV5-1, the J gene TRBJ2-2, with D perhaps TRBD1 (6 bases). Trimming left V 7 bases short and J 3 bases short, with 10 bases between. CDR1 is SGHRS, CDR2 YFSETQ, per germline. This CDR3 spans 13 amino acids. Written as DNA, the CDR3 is TGCGCCAGCCGGACAGCCGACACCGGGGAGCTGTTTTTT. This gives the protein CASRTADTGELFF.

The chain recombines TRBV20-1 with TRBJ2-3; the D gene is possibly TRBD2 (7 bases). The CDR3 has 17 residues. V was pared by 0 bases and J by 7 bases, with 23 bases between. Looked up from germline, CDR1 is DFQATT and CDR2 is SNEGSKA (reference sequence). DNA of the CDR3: TGCAGTGCTAGAGATCGACGGGGCGGGGGCCCCTACAATACGCAGTATTTT. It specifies CSARDRRGGGPYNTQYF.

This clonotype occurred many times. CDR3 protein: CASSQAAGAYEQYF. In DNA form, the CDR3 reads TGTGCCAGCAGCCAAGCAGCGGGGGCCTACGAGCAGTACTTC. The rearrangement links TRBV3-1 to TRBJ2-7; TRBD2 agrees at 8 bases. The CDR3 totals 14 residues. The V segment lost 1 base and the J segment 2 bases; nucleotides outside the gene matches: 1. Germline values: CDR1 LGHDT, CDR2 YNNKEL (reference sequence).

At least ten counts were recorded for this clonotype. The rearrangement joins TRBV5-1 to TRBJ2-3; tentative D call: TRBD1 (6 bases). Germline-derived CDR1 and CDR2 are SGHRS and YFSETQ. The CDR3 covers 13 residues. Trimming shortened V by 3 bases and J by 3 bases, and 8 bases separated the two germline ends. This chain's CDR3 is CASSWGRTDTQYF. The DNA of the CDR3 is TGCGCCAGCAGCTGGGGGCGTACAGATACGCAGTATTTT.

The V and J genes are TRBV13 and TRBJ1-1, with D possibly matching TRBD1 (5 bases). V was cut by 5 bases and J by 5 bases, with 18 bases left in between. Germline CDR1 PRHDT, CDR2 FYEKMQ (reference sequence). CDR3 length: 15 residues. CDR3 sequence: CASSPSTRWGTEAFF. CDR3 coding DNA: TGTGCCAGCAGCCCATCCACCAGATGGGGGACTGAAGCTTTCTTT. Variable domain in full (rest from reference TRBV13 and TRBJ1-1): AAGVIQSPRHLIKEKRETATLKCYPIPRHDTVYWYQQGPGQDPQFLISFYEKMQSDKGSIPDRFSAQQFSDYHSELNMSSLELGDSALYFCASSPSTRWGTEAFFGQGTRLTVV.

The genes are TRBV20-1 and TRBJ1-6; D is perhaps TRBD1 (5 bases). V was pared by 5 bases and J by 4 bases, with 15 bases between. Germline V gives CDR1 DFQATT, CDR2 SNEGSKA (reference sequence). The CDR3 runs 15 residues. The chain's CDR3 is CSALPGGNYNSPLHF. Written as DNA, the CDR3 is TGCAGTGCTCTTCCCGGGGGAAATTATAATTCACCCCTCCACTTT.

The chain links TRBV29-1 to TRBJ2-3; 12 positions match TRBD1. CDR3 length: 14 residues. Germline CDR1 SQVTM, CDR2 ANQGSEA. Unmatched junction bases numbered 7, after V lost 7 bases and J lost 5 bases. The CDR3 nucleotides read TGCAGCGCGGGGGACAGGGGGCATGTAGATACGCAGTATTTT. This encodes CSAGDRGHVDTQYF.

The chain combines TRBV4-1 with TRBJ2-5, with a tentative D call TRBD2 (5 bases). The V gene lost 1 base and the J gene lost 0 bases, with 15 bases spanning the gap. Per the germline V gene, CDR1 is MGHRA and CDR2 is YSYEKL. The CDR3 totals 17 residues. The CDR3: CASSQVLPLGYQETQYF. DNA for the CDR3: TGCGCCAGCAGCCAAGTCCTTCCACTAGGTTACCAAGAGACCCAGTACTTC.

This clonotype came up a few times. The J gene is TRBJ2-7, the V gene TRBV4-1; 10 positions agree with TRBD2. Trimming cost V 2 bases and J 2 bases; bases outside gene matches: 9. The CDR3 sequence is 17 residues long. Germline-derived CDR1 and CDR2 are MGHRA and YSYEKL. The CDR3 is CASSQSPTSGATYEQYF. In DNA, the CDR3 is TGCGCCAGCAGCCAATCCCCAACTAGCGGGGCCACCTACGAGCAGTACTTC.

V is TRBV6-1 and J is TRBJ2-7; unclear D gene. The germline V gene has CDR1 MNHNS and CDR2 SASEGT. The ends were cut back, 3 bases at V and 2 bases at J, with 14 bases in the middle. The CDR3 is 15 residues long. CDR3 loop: CASSDSVNPPYEQYF. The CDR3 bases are TGTGCCAGCAGTGACTCGGTTAACCCCCCCTACGAGCAGTACTTC.

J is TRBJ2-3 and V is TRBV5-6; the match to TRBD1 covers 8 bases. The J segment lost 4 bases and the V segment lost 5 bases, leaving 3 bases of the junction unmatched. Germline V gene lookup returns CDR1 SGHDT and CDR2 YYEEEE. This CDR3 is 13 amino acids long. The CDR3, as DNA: TGTGCCAGCAGGGACAGGGTTGCAGATACGCAGTATTTT. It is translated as CASRDRVADTQYF.

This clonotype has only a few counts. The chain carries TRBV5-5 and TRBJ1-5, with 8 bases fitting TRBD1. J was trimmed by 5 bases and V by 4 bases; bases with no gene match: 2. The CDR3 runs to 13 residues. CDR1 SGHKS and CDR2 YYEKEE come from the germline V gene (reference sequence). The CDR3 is CASSPTGDQPQHF. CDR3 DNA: TGTGCCAGCAGCCCGACAGGGGATCAGCCCCAGCATTTT.

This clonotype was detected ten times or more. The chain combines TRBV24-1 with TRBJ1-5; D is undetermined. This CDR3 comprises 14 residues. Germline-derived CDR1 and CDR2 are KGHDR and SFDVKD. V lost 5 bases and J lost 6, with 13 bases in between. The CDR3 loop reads CATSVKGLIQPQHF. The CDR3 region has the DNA TGTGCCACCAGTGTTAAGGGCTTGATTCAGCCCCAGCATTTT.

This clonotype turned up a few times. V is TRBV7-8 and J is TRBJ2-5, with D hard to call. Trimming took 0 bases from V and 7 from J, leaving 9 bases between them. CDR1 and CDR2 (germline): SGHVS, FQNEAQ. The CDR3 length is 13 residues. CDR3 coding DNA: TGTGCCAGCAGCTTAGCCGAGCAGAGGACCCAGTACTTC. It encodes CASSLAEQRTQYF.

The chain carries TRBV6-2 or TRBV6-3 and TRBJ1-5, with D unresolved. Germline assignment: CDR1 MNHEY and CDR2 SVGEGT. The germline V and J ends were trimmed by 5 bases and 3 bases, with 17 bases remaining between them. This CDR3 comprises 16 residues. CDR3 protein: CASSPGKGRINQPQHF. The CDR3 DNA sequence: TGTGCCAGCAGTCCCGGAAAAGGGCGGATCAATCAGCCCCAGCATTTT.

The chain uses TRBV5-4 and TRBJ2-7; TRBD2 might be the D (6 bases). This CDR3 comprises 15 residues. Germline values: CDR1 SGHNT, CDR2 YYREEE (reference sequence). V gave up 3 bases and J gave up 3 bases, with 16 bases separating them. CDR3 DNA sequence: TGTGCCAGCAGCTCTTCGGGGACTTTTATCTACGAGCAGTACTTC. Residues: CASSSSGTFIYEQYF.

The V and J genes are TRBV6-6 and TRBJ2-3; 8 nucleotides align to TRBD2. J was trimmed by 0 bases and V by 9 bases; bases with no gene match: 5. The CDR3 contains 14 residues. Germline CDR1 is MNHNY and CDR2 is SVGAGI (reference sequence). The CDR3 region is CASRPGGSTDTQYF. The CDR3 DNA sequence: TGTGCCAGTCGTCCGGGAGGGAGCACAGATACGCAGTATTTT.

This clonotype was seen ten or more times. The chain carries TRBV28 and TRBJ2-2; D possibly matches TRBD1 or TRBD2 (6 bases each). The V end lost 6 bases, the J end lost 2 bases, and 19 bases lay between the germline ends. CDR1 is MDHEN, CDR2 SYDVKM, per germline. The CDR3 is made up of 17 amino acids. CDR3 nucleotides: TGTGCCAGCAGCCTGAGGAGGGGGACATTCAACACCGGGGAGCTGTTTTTT. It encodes CASSLRRGTFNTGELFF.